The present T cell receptor beta chain was sequenced within a study of Graves' ophthalmopathy and Graves' hyperthyroidism. Amplified material comprised TCR beta CDR3 regions derived from RNA transcripts. RT-PCR in the first round used HTBI primers; a second-round multiplex PCR followed. Via MiXCR, TCRdb re-called the multiplex PCR reads, giving one row per CDR3 protein. The top ten hold approximately 6.9% of the sample, which has about 620,000 distinct CDR3 sequences, about 24% seen once. Hyperthyroidism is called stable when no ophthalmopathy develops within 18 months of follow-up. Trimming stripped 3 bases from V and 6 bases from J, with 17 bases between. This CDR3 comprises 15 residues. The table lists this clonotype with many counts. Its matching antigen is unknown. Whole-study results and caveats: Ophthalmopathy was separated from stable hyperthyroidism by a 13-signature model with 87.88% sensitivity and 81.08% specificity.

The TCR comes from a woman aged 18-35 years with stable Graves' hyperthyroidism. Some clones in this sample may be carry-over from other donors' samples. The chain is built from TRBV12-3 or TRBV12-4 and TRBJ1-1; D ambiguous. The source material was peripheral blood. CDR3 sequence: CASSFLRTRYAEAFF. CDR3 DNA sequence: TGTGCCAGCAGTTTTTTAAGGACGAGATACGCTGAAGCTTTCTTT.